This TCR beta chain comes out of a study of response to subunit inactivated influenza vaccine. Study outcomes and limitations: T cells newly recruited by each seasonal influenza vaccination are few, the authors suggested.

This CDR3 region has 18 residues. V dropped 0 bases and J dropped 5 bases, with 19 bases sitting between them. The germline CDR1 and CDR2 sequences are LNHNV and YYDKDF (reference sequence). This clonotype was counted between two and nine times. Its cognate antigen is unknown. TCRdb re-called the RT-PCR reads with MiXCR, one entry per CDR3 protein. This table holds some 570,000 distinct CDR3 sequences, around 11% found once. The same sample was also used in a study of T cells expressing NK-cell markers. From that second work: Template switching by 5'RACE with UMIs generated the TCR beta cDNA. In more than 5 donors, dominant CD3+CD56+NKG2C+ clonotypes ranked among the top 10 CD8+ clonotypes. The CD3+CD56-NKG2C+ fraction of a handful of donors was likewise dominated by these clonotypes.

The sequences come from PBMCs from blood, collected on the day of vaccination. The chain employs TRBV15 and TRBJ1-4, with D perhaps TRBD1 (5 bases). This receptor was obtained from a man in his fifties who received an inactivated influenza vaccine. The CDR3 nucleotides are TGTGCCACCAGCAGAGATGTTCCAGGGCCGGCGCTAAATGAAAAACTGTTTTTT. Translated, it gives CATSRDVPGPALNEKLFF.